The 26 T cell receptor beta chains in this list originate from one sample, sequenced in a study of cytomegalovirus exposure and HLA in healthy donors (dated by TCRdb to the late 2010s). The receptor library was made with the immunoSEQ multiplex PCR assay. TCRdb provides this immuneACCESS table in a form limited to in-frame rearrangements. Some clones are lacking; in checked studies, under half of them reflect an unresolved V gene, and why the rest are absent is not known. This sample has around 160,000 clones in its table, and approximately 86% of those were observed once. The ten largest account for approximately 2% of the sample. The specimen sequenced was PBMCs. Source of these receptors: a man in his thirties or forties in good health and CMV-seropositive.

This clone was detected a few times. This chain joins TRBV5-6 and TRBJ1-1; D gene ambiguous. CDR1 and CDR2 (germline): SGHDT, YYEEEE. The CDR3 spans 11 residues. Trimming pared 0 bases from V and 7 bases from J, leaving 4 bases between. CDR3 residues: CASSLALEAFF. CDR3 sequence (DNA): TGTGCCAGCAGCTTGGCACTTGAAGCTTTCTTT.

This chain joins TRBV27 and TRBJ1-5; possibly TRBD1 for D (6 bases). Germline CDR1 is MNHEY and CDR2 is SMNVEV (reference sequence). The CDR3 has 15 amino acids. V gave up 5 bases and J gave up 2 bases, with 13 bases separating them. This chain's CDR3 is CASSRQGSGNQPQHF. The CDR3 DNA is TGTGCCAGCAGTCGTCAGGGGTCTGGCAATCAGCCCCAGCATTTT.

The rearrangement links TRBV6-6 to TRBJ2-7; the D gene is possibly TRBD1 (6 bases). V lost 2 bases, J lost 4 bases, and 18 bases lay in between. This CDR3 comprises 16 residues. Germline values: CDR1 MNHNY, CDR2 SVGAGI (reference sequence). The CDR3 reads CASSYPRDMGLYEQYF. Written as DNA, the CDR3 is TGTGCCAGCAGTTACCCCAGGGACATGGGGCTGTACGAGCAGTACTTC.

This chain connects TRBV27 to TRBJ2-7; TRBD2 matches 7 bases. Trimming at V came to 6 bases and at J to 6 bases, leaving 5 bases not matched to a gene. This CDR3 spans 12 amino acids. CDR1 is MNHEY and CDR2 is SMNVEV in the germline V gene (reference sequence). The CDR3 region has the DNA TGTGCCAGCAGGGGTTGGGGGGGCGAGCAGTACTTC. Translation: CASRGWGGEQYF.

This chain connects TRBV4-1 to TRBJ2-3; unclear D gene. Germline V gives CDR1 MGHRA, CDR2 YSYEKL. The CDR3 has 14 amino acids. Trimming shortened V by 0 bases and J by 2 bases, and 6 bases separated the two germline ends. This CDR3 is CASSQEQATDTQYF. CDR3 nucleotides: TGCGCCAGCAGCCAAGAGCAGGCCACAGATACGCAGTATTTT.

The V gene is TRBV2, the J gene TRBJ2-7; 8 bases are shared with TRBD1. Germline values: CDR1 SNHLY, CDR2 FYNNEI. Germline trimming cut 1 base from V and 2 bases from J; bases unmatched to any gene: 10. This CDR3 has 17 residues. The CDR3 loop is CASSEGGWGTGPYEQYF. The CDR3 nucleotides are TGTGCCAGCAGTGAAGGGGGATGGGGGACAGGACCCTACGAGCAGTACTTC.

Here the CDR3 reads CASSVNPTGGLYEQYF. The CDR3 coding sequence is TGTGCCAGCAGCGTAAACCCCACTGGGGGCCTCTACGAGCAGTACTTC. V gene TRBV9 combines with J gene TRBJ2-7, with D perhaps TRBD1 (6 bases). Germline lookup yields CDR1 SGDLS and CDR2 YYNGEE. The CDR3 contains 16 residues. V was clipped by 1 base and J by 3 bases, with 17 bases between them.

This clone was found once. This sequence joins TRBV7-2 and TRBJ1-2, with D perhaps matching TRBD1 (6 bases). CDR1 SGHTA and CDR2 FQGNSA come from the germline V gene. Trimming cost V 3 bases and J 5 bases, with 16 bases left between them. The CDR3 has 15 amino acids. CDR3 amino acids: CASSFLGGGEYGYTF. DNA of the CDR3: TGTGCCAGCAGCTTTTTGGGAGGGGGAGAGTATGGCTACACCTTC.

As DNA, the CDR3 is TGCGCCAGCCAAGTTGGGACAGGGAACTACGAGCAGTACTTC. It yields the protein CASQVGTGNYEQYF. The rearrangement joins TRBV10-2 to TRBJ2-7, with 9 bases fitting TRBD1. CDR3 length equals 14 residues. V lost 8 bases to trimming and J lost 3 bases; unmatched junction nucleotides: 8. Germline V gives CDR1 WSHSY, CDR2 SAAADI.

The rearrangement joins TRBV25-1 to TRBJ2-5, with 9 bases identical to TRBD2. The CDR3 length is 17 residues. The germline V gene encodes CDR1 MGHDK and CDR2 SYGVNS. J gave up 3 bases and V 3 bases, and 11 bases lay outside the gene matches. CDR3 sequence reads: CASSEGLRAGGEETQYF. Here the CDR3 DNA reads TGTGCCAGCAGTGAGGGGCTGCGGGCGGGGGGGGAAGAGACCCAGTACTTC. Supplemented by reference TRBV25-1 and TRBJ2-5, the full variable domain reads EADIYQTPRYLVIGTGKKITLECSQTMGHDKMYWYQQDPGMELHLIHYSYGVNSTEKGDLSSESTVSRIRTEHFPLTLESARPSHTSQYLCASSEGLRAGGEETQYFGPGTRLLVL.

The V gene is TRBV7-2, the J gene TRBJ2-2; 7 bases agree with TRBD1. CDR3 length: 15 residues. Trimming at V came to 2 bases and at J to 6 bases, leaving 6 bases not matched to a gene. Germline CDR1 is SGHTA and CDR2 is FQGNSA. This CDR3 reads CASSLSGQGAGELFF. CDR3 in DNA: TGTGCCAGCAGCTTATCAGGCCAGGGGGCCGGGGAGCTGTTTTTT.

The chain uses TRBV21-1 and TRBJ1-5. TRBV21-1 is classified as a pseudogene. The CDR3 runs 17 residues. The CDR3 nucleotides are TGTGCCAGCAGCAAAAGTTGCGGCGGGCGTCGGAATCAGCCCCAGCATTTT. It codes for CASSKSCGGRRNQPQHF.

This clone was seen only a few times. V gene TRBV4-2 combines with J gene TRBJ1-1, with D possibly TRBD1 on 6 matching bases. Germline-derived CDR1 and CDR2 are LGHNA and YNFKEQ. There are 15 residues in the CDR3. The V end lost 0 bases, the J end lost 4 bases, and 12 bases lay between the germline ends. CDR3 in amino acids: CASSQEATGSTEAFF. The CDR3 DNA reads TGTGCCAGCAGCCAAGAGGCAACAGGGAGCACTGAAGCTTTCTTT.

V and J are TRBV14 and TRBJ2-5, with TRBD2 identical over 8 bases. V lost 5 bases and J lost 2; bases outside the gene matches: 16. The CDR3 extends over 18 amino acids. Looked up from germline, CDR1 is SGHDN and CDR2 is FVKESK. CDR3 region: CASSKTPLSGAEQETQYF. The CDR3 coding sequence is TGTGCCAGCAGCAAGACACCTCTTAGCGGGGCTGAACAAGAGACCCAGTACTTC.

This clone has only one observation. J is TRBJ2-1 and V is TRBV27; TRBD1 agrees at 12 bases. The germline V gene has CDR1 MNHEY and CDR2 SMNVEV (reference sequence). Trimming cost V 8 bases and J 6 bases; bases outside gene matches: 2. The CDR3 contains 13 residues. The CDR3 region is CASPGQGANEQFF. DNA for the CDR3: TGTGCCAGCCCGGGACAGGGGGCCAATGAGCAGTTCTTC.

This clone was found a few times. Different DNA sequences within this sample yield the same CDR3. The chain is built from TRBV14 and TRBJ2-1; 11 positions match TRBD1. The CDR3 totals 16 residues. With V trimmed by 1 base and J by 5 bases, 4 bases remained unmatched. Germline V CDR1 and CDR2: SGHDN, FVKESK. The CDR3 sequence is CASSQVPGQGDNEQFF. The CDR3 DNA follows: TGTGCCAGCAGCCAAGTTCCGGGACAGGGGGACAATGAGCAGTTCTTC.

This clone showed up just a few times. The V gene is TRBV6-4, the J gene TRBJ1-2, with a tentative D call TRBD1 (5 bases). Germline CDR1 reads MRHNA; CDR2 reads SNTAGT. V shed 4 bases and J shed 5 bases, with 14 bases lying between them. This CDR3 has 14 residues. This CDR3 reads CASSGSWGEYGYTF. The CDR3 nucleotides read TGTGCCAGCAGTGGCTCTTGGGGGGAGTATGGCTACACCTTC.

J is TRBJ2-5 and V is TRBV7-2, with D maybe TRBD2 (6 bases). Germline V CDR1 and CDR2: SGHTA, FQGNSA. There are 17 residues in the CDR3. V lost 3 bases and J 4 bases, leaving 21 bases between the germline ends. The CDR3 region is CASSLRLDGGFGETQYF. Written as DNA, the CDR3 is TGTGCCAGCAGCTTGCGACTAGATGGGGGGTTTGGAGAGACCCAGTACTTC.

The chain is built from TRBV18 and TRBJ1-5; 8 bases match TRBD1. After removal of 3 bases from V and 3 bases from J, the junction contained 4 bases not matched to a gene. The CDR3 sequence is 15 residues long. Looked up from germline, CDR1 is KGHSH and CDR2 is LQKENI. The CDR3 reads CASSPGTGFNQPQHF. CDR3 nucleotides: TGTGCCAGCTCACCCGGGACAGGTTTCAATCAGCCCCAGCATTTT.

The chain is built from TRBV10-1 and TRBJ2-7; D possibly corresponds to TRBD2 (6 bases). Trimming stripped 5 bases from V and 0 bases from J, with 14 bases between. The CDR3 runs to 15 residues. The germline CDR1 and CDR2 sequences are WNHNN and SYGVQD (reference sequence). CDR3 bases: TGCGCCAGCAGTCTTACGGGGGAGAGCTCCTACGAGCAGTACTTC. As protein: CASSLTGESSYEQYF.

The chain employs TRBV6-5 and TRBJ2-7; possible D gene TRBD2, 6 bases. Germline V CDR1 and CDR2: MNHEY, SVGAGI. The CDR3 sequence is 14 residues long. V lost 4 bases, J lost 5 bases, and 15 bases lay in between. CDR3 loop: CASSSYTSPHEQYF. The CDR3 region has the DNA TGTGCCAGCAGTTCATACACTAGCCCCCACGAGCAGTACTTC.

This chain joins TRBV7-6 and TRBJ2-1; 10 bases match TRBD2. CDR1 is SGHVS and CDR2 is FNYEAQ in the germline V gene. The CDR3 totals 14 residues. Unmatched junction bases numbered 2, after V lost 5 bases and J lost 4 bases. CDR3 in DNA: TGTGCCAGCAGCCGAGCGGGGGGGTACAATGAGCAGTTCTTC. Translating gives CASSRAGGYNEQFF.

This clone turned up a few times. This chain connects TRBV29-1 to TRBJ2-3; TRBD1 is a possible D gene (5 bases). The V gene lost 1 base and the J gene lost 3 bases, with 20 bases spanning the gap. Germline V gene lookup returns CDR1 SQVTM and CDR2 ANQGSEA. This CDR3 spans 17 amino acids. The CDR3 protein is CSVEGSVRGLGTDTQYF. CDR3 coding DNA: TGCAGCGTTGAAGGGTCGGTAAGGGGCCTAGGGACAGATACGCAGTATTTT.

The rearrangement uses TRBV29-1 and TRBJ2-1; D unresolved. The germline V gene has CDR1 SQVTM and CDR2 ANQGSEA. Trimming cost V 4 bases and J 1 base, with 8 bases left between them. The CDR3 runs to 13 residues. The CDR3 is CSVVQSSYNEQFF. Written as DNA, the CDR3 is TGCAGCGTTGTACAAAGTTCCTACAATGAGCAGTTCTTC.

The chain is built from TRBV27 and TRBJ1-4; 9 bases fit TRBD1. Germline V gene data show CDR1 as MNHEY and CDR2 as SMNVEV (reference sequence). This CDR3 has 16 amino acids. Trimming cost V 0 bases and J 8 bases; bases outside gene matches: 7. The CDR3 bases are TGTGCCAGCAGTTTATCGGACAGGGGTCAGGGGGAAAAACTGTTTTTT. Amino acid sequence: CASSLSDRGQGEKLFF. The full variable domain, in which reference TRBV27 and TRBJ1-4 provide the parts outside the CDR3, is EAQVTQNPRYLITVTGKKLTVTCSQNMNHEYMSWYRQDPGLGLRQIYYSMNVEVTDKGDVPEGYKVSRKEKRNFPLILESPSPNQTSLYFCASSLSDRGQGEKLFFGSGTQLSVL.

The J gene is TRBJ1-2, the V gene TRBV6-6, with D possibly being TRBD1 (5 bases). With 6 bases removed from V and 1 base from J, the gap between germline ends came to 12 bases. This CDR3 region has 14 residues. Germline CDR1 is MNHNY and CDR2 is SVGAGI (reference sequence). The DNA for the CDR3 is TGTGCCAGCAGCGGACATTCAGATAACTATGGCTACACCTTC. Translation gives CASSGHSDNYGYTF.